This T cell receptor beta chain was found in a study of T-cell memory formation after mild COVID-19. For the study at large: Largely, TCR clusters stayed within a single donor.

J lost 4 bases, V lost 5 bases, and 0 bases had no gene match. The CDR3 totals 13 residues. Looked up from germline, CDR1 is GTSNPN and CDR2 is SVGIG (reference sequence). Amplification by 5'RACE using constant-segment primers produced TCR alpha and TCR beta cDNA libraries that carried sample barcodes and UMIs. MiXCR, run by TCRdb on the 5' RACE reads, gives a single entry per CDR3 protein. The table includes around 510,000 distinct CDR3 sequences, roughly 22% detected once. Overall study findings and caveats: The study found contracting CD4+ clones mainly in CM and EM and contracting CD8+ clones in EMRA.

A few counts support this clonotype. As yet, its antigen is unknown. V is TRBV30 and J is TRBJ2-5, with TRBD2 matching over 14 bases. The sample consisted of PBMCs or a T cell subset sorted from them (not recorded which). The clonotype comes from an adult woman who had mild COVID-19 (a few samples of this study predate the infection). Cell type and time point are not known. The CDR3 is CAWGLAGGETQYF. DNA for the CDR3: TGTGCCTGGGGACTAGCGGGAGGAGAGACCCAGTACTTC.